Detailed here is one TCR beta chain. Some clones are missing from TCRdb's copy, which holds only in-frame ones; the method was immunoSEQ multiplex PCR. The sample lists tens of thousands of clones; 70% to 90% were seen once. This entry is derived from a study of T cell changes during pregnancy in multiple sclerosis. The germline V gene has CDR1 LGHNA and CDR2 YNFKEQ. This CDR3 is 19 amino acids long. Losses at the gene ends were 2 bases for V and 3 bases for J; bases not matched to a gene: 8. This clonotype was obtained from a female donor with multiple sclerosis, enrolled in a pregnancy study. The sample was peripheral blood, taken in the first trimester of pregnancy. The V and J genes are TRBV4-2 and TRBJ2-1, with 15 positions matching TRBD2. As DNA, the CDR3 is TGTGCCAGCAGCCAAAGGGGGCCGGGACTAGCGGGGGGCTACAATGAGCAGTTCTTC. Protein product: CASSQRGPGLAGGYNEQFF.